Listed below are T cell receptor beta chains from one sample, sequenced in a study of CD8+ T cells in alopecia areata. The repertoire was sequenced with immunoSEQ multiplex PCR; TCRdb's copy has only in-frame clones and lacks some. The repertoire holds approximately 150,000 clones, with roughly 58% as singletons. Sequences were derived from CD4+ T cells sorted from blood, sampled at approximately week 56, from a patient treated with tofacitinib. The receptors originated from a human donor with alopecia areata. CDR3s include the opening cysteine and the closing phenylalanine or tryptophan. The D gene is left open where the match is weak. Where a row states a size, it is once, few, many or the class of an expanded clone; other rows omit it.

J | V | size | D | DNA | CDR3
TRBJ2-3 | TRBV20-1 | - | - | TGCAGTGCTAGTGGCGATACGCAGTATTTT | CSASGDTQYF
TRBJ2-2 | TRBV4-2 | - | - | TGTGCCAGCAGCCGGGGGGGCAACACCGGGGAGCTGTTTTTT | CASSRGGNTGELFF
TRBJ1-6 | TRBV30 | - | - | TGTGCCTGGAGTGCCGGACGGTTGTATAATTCACCCCTCCACTTT | CAWSAGRLYNSPLHF
TRBJ2-5 | TRBV5-1 | few | TRBD1 | TGCGCCAGCAGCTTGGGGACAGGAGAGACCCAGTACTTC | CASSLGTGETQYF
TRBJ2-7 | TRBV7-2 | few | - | TGTGCCAGCAGCTTAGGTCGCGAGCAGTACTTC | CASSLGREQYF
TRBJ1-2 | TRBV21-1 | - | - | TGTGCCAGCAGCAAAAAGGGCTACTATGGCTACACCTTC | CASSKKGYYGYTF
TRBJ2-1 | TRBV29-1 | few | - | TGCAGCGTTGAAGGGAGACTCTACAATGAGCAGTTCTTC | CSVEGRLYNEQFF
TRBJ2-2 | TRBV4-1 | - | TRBD1 | TGCGCCAGCAAAGGGGGCTCGAACACCGGGGAGCTGTTTTTT | CASKGGSNTGELFF
TRBJ2-2 | TRBV7-2 | - | TRBD2 | TGTGCCAGCGTCACCTCACGACTAGCGGGGCCCGGGGAGCTGTTTTTT | CASVTSRLAGPGELFF
TRBJ1-2 | TRBV7-2 | - | - | TGTGCCAGCAGCCCGAGAGGGAACTATGGCTACACCTTC | CASSPRGNYGYTF
TRBJ2-1 | TRBV11-2 | - | - | TGTGCCAGCAGGGTCCCCACCTACAATGAGCAGTTCTTC | CASRVPTYNEQFF
TRBJ2-7 | TRBV30 | once | TRBD1 | TGTGCCTGGAGTAGGGACAGGGCATTCTACGAGCAGTACTTC | CAWSRDRAFYEQYF
TRBJ2-7 | TRBV7-9 | - | - | TGTGCCAGCAGCCTGCGGGACACCTACGAGCAGTACTTC | CASSLRDTYEQYF
TRBJ1-2 | TRBV4-1 | few | - | TGCGCCAGCAGCCAAGAAGGGTGGAGTGGCTACACCTTC | CASSQEGWSGYTF
TRBJ1-1 | TRBV29-1 | - | TRBD1 | TGCAGCGTTGCTTATCAGGGGGCGAGCCCTGAAGCTTTCTTT | CSVAYQGASPEAFF
TRBJ1-4 | TRBV6-5 | - | TRBD1 | TGTGCCAGCAGTTTATACAGGGGAGAAAAACTGTTTTTT | CASSLYRGEKLFF
TRBJ1-6 | TRBV7-6 | - | - | TGTGCCAGCAGCCTAAGGCAGGGGAATTCACCCCTCCACTTT | CASSLRQGNSPLHF
TRBJ2-7 | TRBV4-2 | few | TRBD1 | TGTGCCAGCAGCCAAGTTCTCCGGGACAGGGCGCTCTACGAGCAGTACTTC | CASSQVLRDRALYEQYF
TRBJ2-1 | TRBV15 | few | - | TGTGCCACCAGCGCGGAGGGAGGCCGTGTATATGACCAGTTCTTC | CATSAEGGRVYDQFF
TRBJ1-4 | TRBV7-2 | - | - | TGTGCCAGCAGCTTTACGACTAATGAAAAACTGTTTTTT | CASSFTTNEKLFF
TRBJ1-6 | TRBV5-6 | once | TRBD1 | TGTGCCAGCCAGGGGGCAGGCAATTCACCCCTCCACTTT | CASQGAGNSPLHF
TRBJ1-5 | TRBV6-5 | - | - | TGTGCCAGCAGCCGACAGATCAATCAGCCCCAGCATTTT | CASSRQINQPQHF